The T cell receptor (beta chain) described here comes from a study of lung T cells in sarcoidosis with Löfgren's syndrome (dated by TCRdb to about 2017). Background for the entire study: Sarcoidosis was characterized as a granulomatous disease that mainly affects the lungs and features an accumulation of CD4+ T cells in bronchoalveolar lavage fluid. The repertoire analyses were focused on Lofgren's syndrome patients.

The run used an Illumina MiSeq. TCRdb reprocessed the public reads (quality trimming at Q25 with fastp, clone calling with MiXCR) and kept in-frame beta chains. All rows with the same CDR3 protein become a single entry with the most common DNA and genes. This sample holds nearly 4,000 distinct CDR3 sequences; 20% to 25% were observed only once. Around 8.7% of the sample is taken by the ten largest. CDR1 is given as MDHEN and CDR2 as SYDVKM, both from the germline V gene. Counted from cysteine to phenylalanine, this CDR3 has 15 amino acids. Of the read, only the CDR3 DNA is kept; its 45 bases are in frame from base 1. The germline V end is reduced by 6 bases and the J end by 7 bases; junction bases left unmatched: 14. The study profiled TCR repertoires of CD4+ T cells collected through bronchoalveolar lavage. General findings and caveats noted by the study authors: In Lofgren's syndrome patients, relative to control subjects, TRAV12-1 and TRBV2 were reported to be the most expanded V gene segments. Recognition of a sarcoidosis-associated antigen was merely suggested, with the antigen itself still putative and unidentified. In alphabeta pairing analysis, TRAV12-1 preferentially paired with TRBV2, and these paired TCRs showed CDR3 homology. TRAV12-1 and TRBV2 CDR3 motifs were reported to be shared among multiple Löfgren's syndrome patients, suggesting public CD4+ TCR repertoires.

This clonotype is described as medium-sized (0.01 to 0.1%). Its binding antigen is unknown. No base quality information exists; no much larger clone differs at one position. The source of this sequence is a human donor with sarcoidosis (Löfgren's syndrome or another form), or a control subject (not recorded which). Sequenced material: CD4+ T cells from bronchoalveolar lavage. The V gene is TRBV28 and the J gene is TRBJ2-7, with TRBD1 matching 8 junction bases. This receptor carries the CDR3 CASRSSGTGVWEQYF. The DNA sequence is as follows: TGTGCCAGCAGATCATCCGGGACAGGAGTTTGGGAGCAGTACTTC.